This entry features one T cell receptor (beta chain) sequence. How the authors handled the data: Amplifying reference gene primers gave estimates of nucleated cell counts. Here immunoSEQ multiplex PCR was the method, and the copy in TCRdb shows in-frame clones only, minus some. D and trimming were read from the DNA, whereas the V and J calls and clone size are those reported in that table. The table shows around 99,000 clones, with over 60% occurring only once. These data belong to a study of blood T cell repertoires in COVID-19. Overall study context: The samples span acute and convalescent COVID-19 from the United States, Italy and Spain. T cells, B-cell-depleted T cells, or PBMCs supplied cDNA or gDNA.

The CDR3 sequence is 15 residues long. Germline V gene sequence: CDR1 SGDLS, CDR2 YYNGEE. After removal of 0 bases from V and 3 bases from J, the junction contained 5 bases not matched to a gene. The gene calls are TRBV9 and TRBJ2-7, with 8 bases fitting TRBD2. Source material: peripheral blood. The origin of this receptor is a man in his sixties or seventies with acute or convalescent COVID-19. CDR3 residues: CASSVGRGGIYEQYF. The CDR3 DNA reads TGTGCCAGCAGCGTAGGCCGGGGGGGGATCTACGAGCAGTACTTC.